The sequence of this TCR beta chain was determined in a study of blood T cell repertoires in COVID-19. Overall study context: Samples of COVID-19 (acute and convalescent) were obtained from the United States, Italy and Spain. In each case, the material was cDNA or gDNA derived from T cells, B-cell-depleted T cells, or PBMCs.

Authors' data handling: Nucleated cell number was recorded as an estimate derived from reference gene primer amplification. Assay: immunoSEQ multiplex PCR; the TCRdb copy retains only in-frame clones and omits some. The D gene and trimming were derived from the DNA, and the V and J assignments and clone size from that table. Of 450,000 or so clones detected, about 89% appear once; the ten largest clones hold approximately 1.5%. With 1 base clipped from V and 6 bases from J, the junction kept 7 bases outside the gene matches. Per germline, CDR1 LGHDT and CDR2 YNNKEL (reference sequence). This CDR3 comprises 15 residues. Enrolled during active infection, Seattle patients were then followed longitudinally.

The chain is built from TRBV3-1 (or the pseudogene TRBV3-2) and TRBJ2-7; 9 bases align to TRBD1. The TCR comes from a woman between 40 and 50 years old with COVID-19, enrolled during active disease. What was sequenced was peripheral blood. CDR3 sequence reads: CASSQAGQGGGEQYF. Here the CDR3 DNA reads TGTGCCAGCAGCCAAGCGGGACAGGGAGGGGGCGAGCAGTACTTC.